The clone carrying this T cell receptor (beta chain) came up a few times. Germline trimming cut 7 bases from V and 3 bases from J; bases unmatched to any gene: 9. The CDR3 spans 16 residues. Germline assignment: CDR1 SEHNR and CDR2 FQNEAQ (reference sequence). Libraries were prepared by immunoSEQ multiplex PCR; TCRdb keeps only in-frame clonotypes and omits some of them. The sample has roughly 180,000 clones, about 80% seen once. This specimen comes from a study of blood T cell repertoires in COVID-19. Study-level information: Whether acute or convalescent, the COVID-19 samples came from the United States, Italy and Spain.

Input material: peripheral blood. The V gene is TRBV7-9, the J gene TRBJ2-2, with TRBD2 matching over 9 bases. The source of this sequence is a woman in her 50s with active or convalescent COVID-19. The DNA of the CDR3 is TGTGCCAGCACCCCAGCGGGGGGTTCGGACACCGGGGAGCTGTTTTTT. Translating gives CASTPAGGSDTGELFF.